A single sample is the source of the 20 T cell receptor gamma chains below, sequenced in a study of γδ T cells in repeated Plasmodium falciparum infection. Bulk repertoires came from Vgamma9/Vdelta2+ or Vdelta2-negative gammadelta T cells flow-sorted from PBMC. TCRdb re-called clones from the multiplex PCR reads via CATT. The table lists about 15,000 gamma-chain clones, around 1.5% of them singletons, with 28% in the top ten. Sequenced: gamma-delta T cells from blood. Receptors were obtained from a pool of human donors (malaria-infected and uninfected, not separated).

No J gene was assigned, while the V gene was called as TRGV9. Germline CDR1 is GITISATS and CDR2 is ISYDGTV (reference sequence). This CDR3 has 24 amino acids. The CDR3, as DNA: TGTGCCTTGTGGGAGGCGGGACGAGAGTTGGGCAAAAAAATCAAGGTATATGGTCCCGGGACAAAGCTTTTC. This translates into CALWEAGRELGKKIKVYGPGTKLF.

This clone has only a few counts. A single base is all that separates this from a far larger clone, so a read error is likely. Other DNA sequences in the sample encode the same CDR3. The J gene has no call, while the V gene is TRGV3. CDR3 length: 15 residues. CDR1 and CDR2 (germline): VTNTFY, YDVSTARD (reference sequence). The CDR3: CATWDRRERNYKKLF. The CDR3 DNA reads as TGTGCCACCTGGGACAGGCGTGAACGAAATTATAAGAAACTCTTC.

This clone was recorded at least ten times. The protein TCRdb gives is from a much larger clone and does not agree with this DNA's translation at residue 8, likely a read error; the protein shown here comes from the DNA. The rearrangement uses TRGV9 and TRGJ1 or TRGJ2. TCRdb records no J gene; here it was assigned by comparing the DNA to germline. J was trimmed by 4 bases and V by 2 bases; bases with no gene match: 8. This CDR3 has 14 residues. Germline V gene data show CDR1 as GITISATS and CDR2 as ISYDGTV (reference sequence). The CDR3 sequence is CALWEEFIYYKKLF. The CDR3 DNA reads TGTGCCTTGTGGGAGGAATTCATATATTATAAGAAACTCTTT.

This clone was seen at least ten times. A read error likely explains why the TCRdb protein, taken from a much larger clone, differs from this DNA's translation at residue 6; the protein shown is translated from the DNA. The V and J genes are TRGV9 and TRGJ1 or TRGJ2. Here the J gene was assigned by germline matching of the DNA, as TCRdb has none. CDR3 size: 13 residues. V lost 2 bases and J lost 5; bases outside the gene matches: 6. Germline V lookup: CDR1 GITISATS, CDR2 ISYDGTV (reference sequence). The CDR3 DNA sequence: TGTGCCTTGTGGGAGGCGCAAGATTATAAGAAACTCTTT. This codes for CALWEAQDYKKLF.

This clone was seen at least ten times. This DNA's translation and the protein TCRdb lists, from a much larger clone, do not match at residue 3, likely due to a read error; the protein shown is translated from the DNA. This chain uses TRGV9 with TRGJ1 or TRGJ2. TCRdb records no J gene; here it was assigned by comparing the DNA to germline. Germline V lookup: CDR1 GITISATS, CDR2 ISYDGTV (reference sequence). There are 16 residues in the CDR3. The CDR3 DNA follows: TGTGCCTCGTGGGAGGGTATCCTCCCCGAACATTATAAGAAACTCTTT. Translated, it gives CASWEGILPEHYKKLF.

This clone was seen only a few times. The protein given by TCRdb reflects a much larger clone and differs at residue 8 from this DNA's translation, likely from a read error; the protein shown is the DNA's translation. The genes are TRGV9 and TRGJP. The J gene, absent from TCRdb, was called here by matching the DNA to germline. Looked up from germline, CDR1 is GITISATS and CDR2 is ISYDGTV (reference sequence). The CDR3 covers 17 residues. V lost 2 bases to trimming and J lost 8 bases; unmatched junction nucleotides: 9. In DNA, the CDR3 is TGTGCCTTGTGGGAGGCGCCTCCCCAGTTGGGCAAAAAAATCAAGGTATTT. Protein: CALWEAPPQLGKKIKVF.

Many counts were recorded for this clone. A read error likely explains why the TCRdb protein, taken from a much larger clone, differs from this DNA's translation at residue 7; the protein shown is translated from the DNA. The J gene is TRGJ1 or TRGJ2, the V gene TRGV9. Since TCRdb gives no J gene, matching the DNA to germline was used here to assign it. J was trimmed by 12 bases and V by 0 bases; bases with no gene match: 5. CDR1 and CDR2 from the germline V gene are GITISATS and ISYDGTV (reference sequence). CDR3 length equals 11 residues. CDR3 in DNA: TGTGCCTTGTGGGAGGTGCGCGGGAAACTCTTT. It is translated as CALWEVRGKLF.

This clone has more than one count but fewer than ten. The translation of this DNA and the TCRdb protein of a much larger clone differ at residue 15, probably owing to a read error; the protein shown here is translated from the DNA. The V gene is given as TRGV9, and no J gene call is available. The CDR3 consists of 17 residues. The germline V gene has CDR1 GITISATS and CDR2 ISYDGTV (reference sequence). The CDR3 loop reads CALWDPAQELGKKIRVF. Written as DNA, the CDR3 is TGTGCCTTGTGGGACCCCGCCCAAGAGTTGGGCAAAAAAATCAGGGTATTT.

Regarding this clone: Translating this DNA gives a protein that differs at residue 9 from the TCRdb one, which belongs to a much larger clone; a read error is likely, and the protein shown is this translation. This chain uses TRGV8 with TRGJ1 or TRGJ2. Germline V lookup: CDR1 VENAVY, CDR2 YDSYNSRV. The CDR3 runs to 12 residues. The CDR3 sequence is CATWDSRYMKLF. The CDR3 region has the DNA TGTGCCACCTGGGATAGTCGTTATATGAAACTCTTT.

This clone showed up many times. A read error is the likely source, as a far larger clone sits one nucleotide away. The same CDR3 can be traced to other DNA sequences in this sample. The rearrangement joins TRGV4 to TRGJ1 or TRGJ2. The CDR3 is 12 amino acids. Germline CDR1 EGSTGY, CDR2 YDSYTSSV. CDR3 sequence reads: CATWDGYYKKLF. Here the CDR3 DNA reads TGTGCCACCTGGGATGGTTATTATAAGAAGCTCTTT.

As to this clone: A far more abundant clone sits one base away, making this likely a read error. The same CDR3 also results from other DNA sequences found in this sample. The chain combines TRGV3 with TRGJ1 or TRGJ2. In the absence of a J gene in TCRdb, the DNA was matched to germline to assign it here. The CDR3 covers 13 residues. CDR1 is VTNTFY, CDR2 YDVSTARD, per germline (reference sequence). CDR3 loop: CATWDRRGYKKLF. Here the CDR3 DNA reads TGTGCCACTTGGGACAGGCGGGGTTATAAGAAACTCTTT.

This clone was recorded at least ten times. TCRdb attributes to this sequence the protein of a much larger clone, which differs from the DNA translation at residue 7; a read error is likely, and the protein displayed is translated from the DNA. The chain is built from TRGV4 and TRGJ1 or TRGJ2. Germline loops: CDR1 EGSTGY, CDR2 YDSYTSSV. CDR3 length equals 10 residues. CDR3 DNA: TGTGCCACCTGGGAACACAGTTTGGTCTTT. Its protein is CATWEHSLVF.

This clone occurred many times. The TCRdb protein, from a much larger clone, departs from this DNA's translation at residue 4, likely by read error; the protein shown derives from the DNA. V is TRGV9 and J is TRGJ1 or TRGJ2. Germline loops: CDR1 GITISATS, CDR2 ISYDGTV (reference sequence). The CDR3 has 13 amino acids. The CDR3 sequence: CALREDHYYKKLF. CDR3 nucleotides: TGTGCCTTGCGGGAGGACCATTATTATAAGAAACTCTTT.

The V call is TRGV9, the J call TRGJ1 or TRGJ2. The J gene, absent from TCRdb, was called here by matching the DNA to germline. The V gene's germline CDR1 is GITISATS and CDR2 ISYDGTV (reference sequence). The J segment lost 5 bases and the V segment lost 6 bases, leaving 10 bases of the junction unmatched. The CDR3 length is 13 residues. CDR3 sequence reads: CALWRWPDYKKLF. The CDR3 DNA reads TGTGCCTTGTGGAGGTGGCCCGATTATAAGAAACTCTTT.

Many counts were recorded for this clone. Only one base separates this from a far larger clonotype, so it likely reflects a read error. The chain employs TRGV9 and TRGJ1 or TRGJ2. CDR3 size: 13 residues. Per the germline V gene, CDR1 is GITISATS and CDR2 is ISYDGTV (reference sequence). CDR3 amino acids: CALWEVLPLGKLF. Here the CDR3 DNA reads TGTGCCCTGTGGGAGGTCTTACCCCTTGGGAAACTCTTT.

This clone was detected only a few times. A far larger clone is one base from this, pointing to a likely read error. Within the sample, other DNA sequences also encode this same CDR3. This sequence joins TRGV9 and TRGJP. TCRdb gives no J gene; it was assigned here by matching the DNA to germline. The germline V gene has CDR1 GITISATS and CDR2 ISYDGTV (reference sequence). The CDR3 is made up of 28 amino acids. V lost 0 bases and J lost 4; bases outside the gene matches: 36. This CDR3 reads CALWEVFRTQSSGPLRLQQELGKKIKVF. The CDR3 bases are TGTGCCTTGTGGGAGGTGTTCCGAACCCAAAGTTCGGGCCCTTTACGCCTTCAACAAGAGTTGGGCAAAAAAATCAAGGTATTT.

About this clone itself: This likely reflects a read error, since a far larger clone is one base away. The sample has other DNA sequences that encode this CDR3 too. The chain couples TRGV9 to TRGJP. The J gene, missing from TCRdb, was assigned here through DNA to germline matching. Germline V gene lookup returns CDR1 GITISATS and CDR2 ISYDGTV (reference sequence). This CDR3 spans 17 amino acids. The CDR3 here is CALWEAGRELGKKIKVF. The CDR3 nucleotides are TGTGCTTTGTGGGAGGCGGGACGAGAGTTGGGCAAAAAAATCAAGGTATTT.

This clone was seen repeatedly, ten times or more. Translating this DNA gives a protein that differs at residue 4 from the TCRdb one, which belongs to a much larger clone; a read error is likely, and the protein shown is this translation. The chain has TRGV4 and TRGJ1 or TRGJ2. Germline V lookup: CDR1 EGSTGY, CDR2 YDSYTSSV. There are 12 residues in the CDR3. CDR3 nucleotide sequence: TGTGCCACCAGGGATTGCGTTAATAAGAAACTCTTT. It encodes CATRDCVNKKLF.

This clone has a handful of counts. The mismatch at residue 6 between this DNA's translation and the TCRdb protein of a much larger clone likely reflects a read error; the protein shown is translated from the DNA. This rearrangement joins TRGV4 to TRGJ1 or TRGJ2. Assignment of the J gene here rests on matching the DNA to germline, because TCRdb gives none. The CDR3 contains 12 residues. V was clipped by 5 bases and J by 8 bases; unmatched bases: 9. Per the germline V gene, CDR1 is EGSTGY and CDR2 is YDSYTSSV. The CDR3 DNA sequence: TGTGCCACCTGGGGCCAACCCAATAAGAAACTCTTT. This gives the protein CATWGQPNKKLF.

At least ten counts were recorded for this clone. TCRdb lists the protein of a much larger clone for this DNA, which differs at residue 6, so this is likely a read error; the protein given here is translated from the DNA itself. The V gene call is TRGV4, and the J gene call is absent. This CDR3 spans 10 amino acids. Germline V lookup: CDR1 EGSTGY, CDR2 YDSYTSSV. This chain's CDR3 is CATWEYGLVF. DNA of the CDR3: TGTGCCACCTGGGAATACGGTTTGGTCTTT.